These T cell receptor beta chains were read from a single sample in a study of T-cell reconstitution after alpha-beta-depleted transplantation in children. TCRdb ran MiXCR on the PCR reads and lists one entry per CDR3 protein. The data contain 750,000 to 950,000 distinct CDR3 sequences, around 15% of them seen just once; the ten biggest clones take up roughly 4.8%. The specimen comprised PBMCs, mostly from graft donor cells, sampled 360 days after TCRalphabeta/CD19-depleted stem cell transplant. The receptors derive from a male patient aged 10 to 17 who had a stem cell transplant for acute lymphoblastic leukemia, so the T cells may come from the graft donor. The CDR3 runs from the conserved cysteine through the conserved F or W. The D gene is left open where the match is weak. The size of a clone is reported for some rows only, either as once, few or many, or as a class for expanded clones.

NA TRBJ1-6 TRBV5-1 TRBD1 CASSPTAGTGGLSPLHF TGCGCCAGCAGCCCGACCGCCGGGACAGGGGGACTTTCACCCCTCCACTTT
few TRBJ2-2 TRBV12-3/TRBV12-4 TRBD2 CASSLTSGLGELFF TGTGCCAGCAGTTTAACTAGCGGGCTCGGGGAGCTGTTTTTT
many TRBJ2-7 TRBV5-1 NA CASSSQGLGNEQYF TGCGCCAGCAGCTCGCAGGGTCTAGGGAACGAGCAGTACTTC
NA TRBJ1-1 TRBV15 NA CATSRRTENTEAFF TGTGCCACCAGCAGAAGGACGGAGAACACTGAAGCTTTCTTT
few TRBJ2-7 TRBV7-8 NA CASSSEFDSYEQYF TGTGCCAGCAGCTCGGAATTTGACTCCTACGAGCAGTACTTC
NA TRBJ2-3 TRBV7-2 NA CASSLETIRDTQYF TGTGCCAGCAGCTTAGAAACGATTAGGGATACGCAGTATTTT
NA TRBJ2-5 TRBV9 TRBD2 CASSVGPLSGAQETQYF TGTGCCAGCAGCGTAGGACCCCTCAGCGGGGCCCAAGAGACCCAGTACTTC
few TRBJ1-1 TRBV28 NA CASSIRPNTEAFF TGTGCCAGCAGTATCCGCCCGAACACTGAAGCTTTCTTT
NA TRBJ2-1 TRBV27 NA CASSRPIWGDNEQFF TGTGCCAGCAGTCGACCCATATGGGGAGACAATGAGCAGTTCTTC
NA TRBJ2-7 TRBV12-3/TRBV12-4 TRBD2 CASSFFTSGMGEQYF TGTGCCAGCAGTTTCTTTACTAGCGGGATGGGCGAGCAGTACTTC
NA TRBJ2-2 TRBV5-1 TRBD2 CASSPAGLAGEGGELFF TGCGCCAGCAGCCCCGCGGGACTAGCGGGAGAAGGCGGGGAGCTGTTTTTT
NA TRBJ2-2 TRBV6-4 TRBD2 CASWAVLAGVKVAGELFF TGTGCCAGCTGGGCGGTACTAGCGGGAGTAAAGGTAGCCGGGGAGCTGTTTTTT
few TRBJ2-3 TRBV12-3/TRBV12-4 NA CASTPGAVHGPDTQYF TGTGCCAGCACCCCGGGGGCGGTTCACGGCCCAGATACGCAGTATTTT
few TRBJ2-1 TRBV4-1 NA CASSQDGWRVSGHEQFF TGCGCCAGCAGCCAAGATGGGTGGCGGGTAAGCGGCCATGAGCAGTTCTTC
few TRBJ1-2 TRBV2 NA CASRKFGEPYGYTF TGTGCCAGCAGGAAATTCGGGGAACCCTATGGCTACACCTTC
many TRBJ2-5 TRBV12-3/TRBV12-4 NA CASSLASIGRNRETQYF TGTGCCAGCAGTTTAGCGTCGATCGGTAGAAACAGAGAGACCCAGTACTTC
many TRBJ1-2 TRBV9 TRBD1 CASSYPRTGDFYGYTF TGTGCCAGCAGCTACCCCAGGACAGGGGACTTCTATGGCTACACCTTC
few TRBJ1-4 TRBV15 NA CATSREIGRQVYATNEKLFF TGTGCCACCAGCAGAGAAATTGGGCGACAGGTGTACGCAACTAATGAAAAACTGTTTTTT
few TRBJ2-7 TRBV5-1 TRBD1 CASSELTGTTYEQYF TGCGCCAGCAGCGAACTGACAGGGACGACCTACGAGCAGTACTTC
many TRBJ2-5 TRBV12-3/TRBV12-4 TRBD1 CASTWDRYGETQYF TGTGCCAGCACCTGGGACAGGTATGGGGAGACCCAGTACTTC
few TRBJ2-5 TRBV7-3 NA CASSLRGLGQETQYF TGTGCCAGCAGCTTAAGGGGGCTGGGGCAAGAGACCCAGTACTTC
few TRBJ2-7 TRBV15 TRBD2 CATSPWTSAIEQYF TGTGCCACCAGCCCTTGGACTAGCGCGATCGAGCAGTACTTC
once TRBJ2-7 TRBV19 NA CASSIGAGGYEQYF TGTGCCAGTAGTATAGGGGCAGGAGGCTACGAGCAGTACTTC
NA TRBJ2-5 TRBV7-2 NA CASSFWAWETQCF TGTGCCAGCAGCTTCTGGGCCTGGGAGACCCAGTGCTTC
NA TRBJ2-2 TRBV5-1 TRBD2 CASTGTSGTNTGELFF TGCGCCAGCACCGGGACTAGCGGGACGAACACCGGGGAGCTGTTTTTT
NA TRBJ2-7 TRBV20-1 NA CSARDFPPSSYEQYF TGCAGTGCTAGAGATTTCCCCCCAAGCTCCTACGAGCAGTACTTC
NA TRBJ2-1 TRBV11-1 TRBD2 CASSLRSSGRDEQFF TGTGCCAGCAGCTTACGGTCTAGCGGGAGGGATGAGCAGTTCTTC
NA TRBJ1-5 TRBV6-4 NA CAGGGFPNQPQHF TGTGCCGGAGGGGGGTTTCCCAATCAGCCCCAGCATTTT
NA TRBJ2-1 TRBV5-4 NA CASSLVVASYNEQFF TGTGCCAGCAGCTTGGTGGTAGCCTCCTACAATGAGCAGTTCTTC
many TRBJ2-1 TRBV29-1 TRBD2 CSAGLASYNEQFF TGCAGCGCGGGACTAGCCTCCTACAATGAGCAGTTCTTC
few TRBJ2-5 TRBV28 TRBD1 CASSEQGVTQETQYF TGTGCCAGCAGCGAACAGGGGGTCACCCAAGAGACCCAGTACTTC
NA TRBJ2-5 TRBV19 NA CASSIQNQETQYF TGTGCCAGTAGTATCCAGAACCAAGAGACCCAGTACTTC
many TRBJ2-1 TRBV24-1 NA CATSEGLGFNEQFF TGTGCCACCAGTGAAGGGCTAGGCTTCAATGAGCAGTTCTTC
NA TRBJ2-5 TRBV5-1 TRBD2 CASSQHASGNQETQYF TGCGCCAGCAGCCAGCACGCTAGCGGGAACCAAGAGACCCAGTACTTC
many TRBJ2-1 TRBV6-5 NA CASSYDGSLYNEQFF TGTGCCAGCAGTTACGACGGGAGCCTCTACAATGAGCAGTTCTTC
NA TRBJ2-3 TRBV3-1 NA CASSQEQGNPGADTQYF TGTGCCAGCAGCCAAGAACAGGGAAACCCTGGAGCAGATACGCAGTATTTT
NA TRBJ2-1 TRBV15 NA CATGDGLYNEQFF TGTGCCACCGGGGACGGACTCTACAATGAGCAGTTCTTC
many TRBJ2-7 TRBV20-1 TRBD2 CSAGPAGPYEQYF TGCAGTGCCGGCCCAGCGGGACCCTACGAGCAGTACTTC
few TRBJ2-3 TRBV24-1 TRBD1 CATSDPGTGGLDTQYF TGTGCCACCAGTGATCCCGGGACAGGGGGATTAGATACGCAGTATTTT
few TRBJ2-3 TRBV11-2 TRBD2 CASSPRTSGPVALTDTQYF TGTGCCAGCAGCCCAAGGACTAGCGGACCGGTTGCCCTCACAGATACGCAGTATTTT
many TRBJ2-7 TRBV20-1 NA CSASPTGLSSYEQYF TGCAGTGCTAGTCCCACGGGCCTAAGCTCCTACGAGCAGTACTTC
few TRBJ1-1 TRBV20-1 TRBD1 CSASRIGTASIHAEAFF TGCAGTGCTAGCCGAATAGGGACAGCTTCCATTCACGCTGAAGCTTTCTTT
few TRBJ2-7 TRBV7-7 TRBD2 CASSWSGRHYEQYF TGTGCCAGCAGCTGGAGCGGGAGGCATTACGAGCAGTACTTC
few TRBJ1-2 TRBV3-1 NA CASSQDGESSRNYGYTF TGTGCCAGCAGCCAAGATGGGGAGTCTTCCCGCAACTATGGCTACACCTTC
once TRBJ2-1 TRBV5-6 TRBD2 CASSLGGGGIFNEQFF TGTGCCAGCAGCTTGGGGGGCGGGGGGATCTTCAATGAGCAGTTCTTC
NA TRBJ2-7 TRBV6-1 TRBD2 CASRALAGPHEQYF TGTGCCAGCAGGGCACTAGCGGGACCCCACGAGCAGTACTTC
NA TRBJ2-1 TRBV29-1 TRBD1 CSVDKGQGNNEQFF TGCAGCGTTGATAAGGGACAGGGGAACAATGAGCAGTTCTTC
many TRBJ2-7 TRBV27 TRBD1 CASRTDGGQAYEQYF TGTGCCAGCAGAACCGACGGGGGACAGGCCTACGAGCAGTACTTC
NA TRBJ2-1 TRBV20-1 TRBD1 CSAPGQGYNEQFF TGCAGTGCGCCGGGACAGGGGTACAATGAGCAGTTCTTC